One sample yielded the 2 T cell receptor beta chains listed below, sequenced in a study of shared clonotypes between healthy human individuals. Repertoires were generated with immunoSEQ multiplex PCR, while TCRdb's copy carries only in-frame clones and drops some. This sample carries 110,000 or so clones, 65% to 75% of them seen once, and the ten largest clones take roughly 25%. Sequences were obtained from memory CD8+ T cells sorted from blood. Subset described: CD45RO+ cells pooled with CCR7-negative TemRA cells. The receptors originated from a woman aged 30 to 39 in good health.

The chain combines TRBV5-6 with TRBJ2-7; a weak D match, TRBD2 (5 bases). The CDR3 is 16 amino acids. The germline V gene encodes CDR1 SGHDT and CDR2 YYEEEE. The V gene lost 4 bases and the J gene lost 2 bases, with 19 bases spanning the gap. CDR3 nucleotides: TGTGCCAGCAGCGGCGCGACGATTCCGGGAACCTACGAGCAGTACTTC. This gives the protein CASSGATIPGTYEQYF.

The chain's CDR3 is CASSSFRERGTYEQYF. The CDR3 nucleotides read TGTGCCAGCAGCTCATTCCGGGAGAGGGGTACCTACGAGCAGTACTTC. The chain links TRBV11-2 to TRBJ2-7, with D perhaps TRBD2 (6 bases). The CDR3 runs to 16 residues. Germline V gives CDR1 SGHAT, CDR2 FQNNGV. V gave up 4 bases and J gave up 2 bases, with 18 bases separating them.